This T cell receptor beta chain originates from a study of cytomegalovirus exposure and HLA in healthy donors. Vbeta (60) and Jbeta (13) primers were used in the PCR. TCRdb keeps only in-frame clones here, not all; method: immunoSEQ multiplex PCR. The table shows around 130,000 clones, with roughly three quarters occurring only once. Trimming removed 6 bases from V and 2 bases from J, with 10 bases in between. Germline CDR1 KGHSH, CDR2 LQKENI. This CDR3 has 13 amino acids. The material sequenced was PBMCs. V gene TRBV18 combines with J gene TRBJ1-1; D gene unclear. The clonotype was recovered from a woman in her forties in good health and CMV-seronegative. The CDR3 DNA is TGTGCCAGCTCCCTTGGACTTAACACTGAAGCTTTCTTT. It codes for CASSLGLNTEAFF.